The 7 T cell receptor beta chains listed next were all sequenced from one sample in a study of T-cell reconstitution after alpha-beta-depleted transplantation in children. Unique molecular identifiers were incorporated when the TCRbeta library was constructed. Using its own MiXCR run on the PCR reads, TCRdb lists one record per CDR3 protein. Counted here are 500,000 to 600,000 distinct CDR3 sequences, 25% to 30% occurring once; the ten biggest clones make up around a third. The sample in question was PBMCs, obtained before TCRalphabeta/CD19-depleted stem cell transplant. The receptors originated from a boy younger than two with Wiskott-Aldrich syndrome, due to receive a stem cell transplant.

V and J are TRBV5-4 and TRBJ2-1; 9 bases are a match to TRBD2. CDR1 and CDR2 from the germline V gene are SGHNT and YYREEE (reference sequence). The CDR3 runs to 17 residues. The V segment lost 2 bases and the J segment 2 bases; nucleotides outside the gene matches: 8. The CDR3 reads CASSFGVSGSTYNEQFF. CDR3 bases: TGTGCCAGCAGCTTTGGGGTTAGCGGGAGTACCTACAATGAGCAGTTCTTC.

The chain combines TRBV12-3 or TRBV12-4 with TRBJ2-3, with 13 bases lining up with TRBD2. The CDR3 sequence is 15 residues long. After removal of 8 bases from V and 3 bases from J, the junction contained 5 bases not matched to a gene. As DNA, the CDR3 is TGTGCCAGCGGCCTACTAGCGGGAGGGACAGATACGCAGTATTTT. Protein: CASGLLAGGTDTQYF.

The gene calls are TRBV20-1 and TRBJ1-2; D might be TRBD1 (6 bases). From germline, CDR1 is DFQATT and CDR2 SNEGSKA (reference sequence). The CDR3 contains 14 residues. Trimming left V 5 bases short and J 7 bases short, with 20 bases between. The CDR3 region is CSASQSQGRGGYTF. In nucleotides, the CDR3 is TGCAGTGCTTCTCAAAGTCAGGGGAGGGGTGGCTACACCTTC.

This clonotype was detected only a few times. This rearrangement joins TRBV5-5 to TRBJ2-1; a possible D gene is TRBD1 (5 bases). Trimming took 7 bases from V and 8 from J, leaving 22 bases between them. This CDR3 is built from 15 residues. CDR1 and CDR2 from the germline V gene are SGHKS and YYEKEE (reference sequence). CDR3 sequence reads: CASHDSVLFFDEQFF. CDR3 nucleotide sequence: TGTGCCAGCCACGACAGCGTTCTCTTTTTCGATGAGCAGTTCTTC.

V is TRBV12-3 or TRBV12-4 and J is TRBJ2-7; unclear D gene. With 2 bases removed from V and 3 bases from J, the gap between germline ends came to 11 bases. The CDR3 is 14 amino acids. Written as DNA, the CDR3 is TGTGCCAGCAGTTTAATGGGTATCGTCTACGAGCAGTACTTC. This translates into CASSLMGIVYEQYF.

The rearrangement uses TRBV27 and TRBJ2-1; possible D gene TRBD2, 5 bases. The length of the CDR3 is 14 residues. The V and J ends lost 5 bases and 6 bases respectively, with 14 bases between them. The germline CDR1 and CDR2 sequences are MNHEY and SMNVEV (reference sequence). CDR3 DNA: TGTGCCAGCAGTCCCATAGCGCGCCCCAATGAGCAGTTCTTC. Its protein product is CASSPIARPNEQFF.

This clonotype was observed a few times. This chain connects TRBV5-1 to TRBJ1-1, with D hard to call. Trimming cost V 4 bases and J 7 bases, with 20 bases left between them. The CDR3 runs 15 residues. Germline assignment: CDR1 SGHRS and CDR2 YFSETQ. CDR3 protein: CASSPGWQAPLEAFF. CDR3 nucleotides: TGCGCCAGCAGCCCCGGATGGCAGGCGCCTCTTGAAGCTTTCTTT.